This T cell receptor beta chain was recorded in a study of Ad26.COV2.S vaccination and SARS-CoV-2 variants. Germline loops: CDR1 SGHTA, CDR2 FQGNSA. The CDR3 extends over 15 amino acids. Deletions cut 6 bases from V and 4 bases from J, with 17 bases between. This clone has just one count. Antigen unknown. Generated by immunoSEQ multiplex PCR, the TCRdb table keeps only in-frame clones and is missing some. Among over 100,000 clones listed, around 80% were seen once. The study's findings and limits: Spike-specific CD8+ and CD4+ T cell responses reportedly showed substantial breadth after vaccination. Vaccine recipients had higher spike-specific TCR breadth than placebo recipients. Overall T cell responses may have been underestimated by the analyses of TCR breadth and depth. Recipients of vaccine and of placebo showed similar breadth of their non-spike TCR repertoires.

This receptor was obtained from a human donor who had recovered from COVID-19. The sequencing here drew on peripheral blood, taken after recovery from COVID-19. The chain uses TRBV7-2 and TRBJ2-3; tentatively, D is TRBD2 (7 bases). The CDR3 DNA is TGTGCCAGCAGGCGCGCCGGGGGGCGAGCAGATACGCAGTATTTT. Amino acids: CASRRAGGRADTQYF.